These 21 T cell receptor beta chains came from one sample sequenced in a study of blood T cell repertoires in COVID-19. Only in-frame clones appear in the TCRdb table, and some are missing; sequencing was by immunoSEQ multiplex PCR. The table has approximately 360,000 clones, over 75% seen once; the top ten hold around 1.9%. Sample: PBMCs or T cells enriched from blood (not recorded which). The receptor source for this set is a man in his forties or fifties in a cohort exposed to, infected with or recovered from COVID-19 (not recorded which).

The CDR3 sequence: CASSFSTGRQKLFF. CDR3 DNA sequence: TGTGCCAGCAGCTTTTCGACAGGGCGGCAAAAACTGTTTTTT. This chain links TRBV7-9 with TRBJ1-4; 7 bases fit TRBD1. The CDR3 length is 14 residues. CDR1 and CDR2 (germline): SEHNR, FQNEAQ (reference sequence). V was pared by 3 bases and J by 9 bases, with 7 bases of the junction left unmatched.

Of note for this clone: One end of the junction fails to match germline, which may point to a read error. This chain uses TRBV29-1 with TRBJ2-1; no clear D. The length of the CDR3 is 11 residues. CDR1 is SQVTM, CDR2 ANQGSEA, per germline. CDR3: CSAERYNEQFF. CDR3 nucleotides: TGCAGCGCTGAACGGTACAATGAGCAGTTCTTC.

The rearrangement links TRBV5-4 to TRBJ2-1, with 11 bases aligning to TRBD2. The V and J ends lost 0 bases and 6 bases, in that order; junction bases with no gene match: 8. The V gene's germline CDR1 is SGHNT and CDR2 YYREEE (reference sequence). This CDR3 region has 17 residues. CDR3 amino acids: CASSLGGTSGEGNEQFF. CDR3 in DNA: TGTGCCAGCAGCTTGGGGGGGACTAGCGGAGAGGGCAATGAGCAGTTCTTC.

This chain uses TRBV11-2 with TRBJ2-7; D is perhaps TRBD1 (6 bases). Germline-derived CDR1 and CDR2 are SGHAT and FQNNGV. The CDR3 has 15 residues. Trimming stripped 5 bases from V and 0 bases from J, with 14 bases between. This chain's CDR3 is CASSPRTVLSYEQYF. CDR3 sequence (DNA): TGTGCCAGCAGCCCGCGGACAGTCCTCTCCTACGAGCAGTACTTC.

This sequence joins TRBV9 and TRBJ2-5; D possibly corresponds to TRBD2 (7 bases). This CDR3 is built from 15 residues. Germline assignment: CDR1 SGDLS and CDR2 YYNGEE. Trimming pared 5 bases from V and 5 bases from J, leaving 19 bases between. The CDR3 here is CASSGQSGTGETQYF. CDR3 DNA sequence: TGTGCCAGCAGTGGACAGAGCGGGACTGGGGAGACCCAGTACTTC.

The genes are TRBV6-5 and TRBJ2-1; 8 positions agree with TRBD2. V dropped 11 bases and J dropped 4; count of bases not matched to a gene: 10. The CDR3 consists of 14 residues. Germline assignment: CDR1 MNHEY and CDR2 SVGAGI. The CDR3 here is CAATGGRRYNEQFF. In DNA form, the CDR3 reads TGTGCCGCGACGGGCGGGAGGCGGTACAATGAGCAGTTCTTC.

This chain links TRBV27 with TRBJ1-1, with D possibly being TRBD1 (6 bases). The germline V and J ends were trimmed by 4 bases and 2 bases, with 8 bases remaining between them. The CDR3 is 13 residues long. From germline, CDR1 is MNHEY and CDR2 SMNVEV (reference sequence). The CDR3 region has the DNA TGTGCCAGCAGTTCCAGGGGAAACACTGAAGCTTTCTTT. As protein: CASSSRGNTEAFF.

The CDR3 DNA reads as TGTGCCAGTAGTCGGACAGGGGGCGATAGCAATCAGCCCCAGCATTTT. Residues: CASSRTGGDSNQPQHF. The rearrangement joins TRBV19 to TRBJ1-5; 11 bases are shared with TRBD1. Germline loops: CDR1 LNHDA, CDR2 SQIVND (reference sequence). V lost 5 bases and J lost 0; bases outside the gene matches: 3. The CDR3 covers 16 residues.

This rearrangement joins TRBV15 to TRBJ2-7; 8 bases are shared with TRBD2. V lost 0 bases, J lost 4 bases, and 5 bases stayed unmatched. The CDR3 contains 15 residues. Germline values: CDR1 LNHNV, CDR2 YYDKDF (reference sequence). The CDR3 region is CATSRDHPSGYEQYF. The CDR3, as DNA: TGTGCCACCAGCAGAGATCACCCTAGCGGGTACGAGCAGTACTTC.

The genes are TRBV5-1 and TRBJ1-2, with 9 bases aligning to TRBD1. Per the germline V gene, CDR1 is SGHRS and CDR2 is YFSETQ. The CDR3 loop spans 14 amino acids. J lost 7 bases, V lost 6 bases, and 10 bases had no gene match. The CDR3 is CASNPGQGMSGYTF. In nucleotides, the CDR3 is TGCGCCAGCAACCCGGGACAGGGAATGAGTGGCTACACCTTC.

The chain uses TRBV6-1 and TRBJ2-1; D is possibly TRBD1 (6 bases). The germline V gene has CDR1 MNHNS and CDR2 SASEGT. The V gene lost 2 bases and the J gene lost 1 base, with 9 bases spanning the gap. The CDR3 is 15 amino acids. This CDR3 reads CASSERTASYNEQFF. CDR3 coding DNA: TGTGCCAGCAGTGAAAGGACAGCTTCCTACAATGAGCAGTTCTTC.

The rearrangement links TRBV12-5 to TRBJ2-3, with D possibly being TRBD2 (5 bases). In germline, CDR1 is LGHNT, CDR2 FRNRAP. There are 13 residues in the CDR3. Trimming took off 3 bases at V and 6 bases at J, with 10 bases between the two ends. Written as DNA, the CDR3 is TGTGCTAGTGGTTTCAACGGACTGGATACGCAGTATTTT. It encodes CASGFNGLDTQYF.

This rearrangement joins TRBV7-7 to TRBJ2-5; maybe TRBD1 (5 bases). This CDR3 is 14 amino acids long. Germline V gene sequence: CDR1 SSHAT, CDR2 FNYEAQ (reference sequence). The ends were cut back, 0 bases at V and 4 bases at J, with 9 bases in the middle. The CDR3 nucleotides read TGTGCCAGCAGCTTAGCGGGGCAGTCAGAGACCCAGTACTTC. Protein sequence: CASSLAGQSETQYF.

The CDR3 DNA sequence: TGTGCCAGCTCACCGGGCGGGTCTGGCTACACCTTC. Its translation is CASSPGGSGYTF. V gene TRBV18 combines with J gene TRBJ1-2; D is undetermined. Germline loops: CDR1 KGHSH, CDR2 LQKENI. V gave up 3 bases and J gave up 7 bases, with 9 bases separating them. The CDR3 is 12 amino acids.

The J gene is TRBJ2-7, the V gene TRBV9, with TRBD2 identical over 7 bases. The CDR3 contains 16 residues. V lost 0 bases to trimming and J lost 5 bases; unmatched junction nucleotides: 11. The V gene's germline CDR1 is SGDLS and CDR2 YYNGEE. The CDR3 sequence is CASSVATGTTGHEQYF. CDR3 nucleotide sequence: TGTGCCAGCAGCGTAGCTACCGGGACTACCGGACACGAGCAGTACTTC.

The genes are TRBV7-9 and TRBJ2-7; D call uncertain. The CDR3 is made up of 16 amino acids. Germline V gene data show CDR1 as SEHNR and CDR2 as FQNEAQ (reference sequence). V was clipped by 5 bases and J by 2 bases, with 19 bases between them. The CDR3 spells CASSHIPATRPYEQYF. The CDR3 region has the DNA TGTGCCAGCAGCCATATACCCGCGACTCGCCCCTACGAGCAGTACTTC.

The DNA of the CDR3 is TGTGCCAGCAGCTTAGGATTCGGGGGGACAGGGGGCACTGAAGCTTTCTTT. Amino acids: CASSLGFGGTGGTEAFF. V gene TRBV11-2 combines with J gene TRBJ1-1, with TRBD1 identical over 11 bases. V trimming: 1 base; J trimming: 4 bases; junction bases outside the gene matches: 8. CDR3 length equals 17 residues. Germline CDR1 and CDR2: SGHAT and FQNNGV.

This chain links TRBV25-1 with TRBJ2-3, with 11 bases that match TRBD2. The CDR3 is made up of 16 amino acids. V dropped 3 bases and J dropped 2; count of bases not matched to a gene: 4. In germline, CDR1 is MGHDK, CDR2 SYGVNS. CDR3: CASSEPTSGATDTQYF. The CDR3, as DNA: TGTGCCAGCAGTGAGCCGACTAGCGGGGCCACAGATACGCAGTATTTT.

V usage is TRBV9 and J usage is TRBJ2-2, with TRBD2 matching over 7 bases. V gave up 3 bases and J gave up 2 bases; unmatched junction bases: 16. This CDR3 spans 19 amino acids. The germline V gene encodes CDR1 SGDLS and CDR2 YYNGEE. Here the CDR3 DNA reads TGTGCCAGCAGCGAAAGAAGAGGGTCTAGCGGATTCAACACCGGGGAGCTGTTTTTT. It encodes CASSERRGSSGFNTGELFF. The variable domain in full, completed from reference TRBV9 and TRBJ2-2, reads DSGVTQTPKHLITATGQRVTLRCSPRSGDLSVYWYQQSLDQGLQFLIQYYNGEERAKGNILERFSAQQFPDLHSELNLSSLELGDSALYFCASSERRGSSGFNTGELFFGEGSRLTVL.

The V and J genes are TRBV11-2 and TRBJ1-1, with D tentatively TRBD1 (6 bases). Germline V CDR1 and CDR2: SGHAT, FQNNGV. The CDR3 length is 15 residues. The V end lost 1 base, the J end lost 2 bases, and 11 bases lay between the germline ends. CDR3 DNA: TGTGCCAGCAGCTTAGGGACAGTCGTAAACACTGAAGCTTTCTTT. It specifies CASSLGTVVNTEAFF. The whole variable domain, remainder taken from reference TRBV11-2 and TRBJ1-1, is EAGVAQSPRYKIIEKRQSVAFWCNPISGHATLYWYQQILGQGPKLLIQFQNNGVVDDSQLPKDRFSAERLKGVDSTLKIQPAKLEDSAVYLCASSLGTVVNTEAFFGQGTRLTVV.

This clone was counted once. The chain links TRBV18 to TRBJ2-3; the D gene is possibly TRBD1 (5 bases). Germline CDR1 and CDR2: KGHSH and LQKENI. This CDR3 is built from 15 residues. V shed 10 bases and J shed 3 bases, with 20 bases lying between them. The CDR3 protein is CATQVQAGSTDTQYF. CDR3 coding DNA: TGTGCCACCCAAGTACAGGCAGGGTCGACAGATACGCAGTATTTT.